A selection of T cell receptor beta chains follows, all from one sample in a study of beta chain features in type 1 diabetes. Clones were sequenced by immunoSEQ multiplex PCR, and TCRdb holds only the in-frame ones, with some missing. Of approximately 260,000 clones listed, approximately 24% are singletons. Sequencing was done on a sample of naive CD4+ T cells from blood. The source is a woman under 40 with type 1 diabetes. Each CDR3 is given with its conserved first and last residue. The order of the fields is J gene, V gene, clone size, D gene, CDR3 protein, CDR3 DNA. D genes are given only for firm matches. A row's size may be missing; if present it is once, few, many or a size class.

J: TRBJ2-1
V: TRBV15
size: few
D: TRBD2
CDR3: CATSRLPDLAGGFGEQFF
DNA: TGTGCCACCAGCAGGCTCCCCGATCTAGCGGGAGGGTTCGGTGAGCAGTTCTTC

J: TRBJ2-5
V: TRBV5-1
size: few
D: .
CDR3: CASRQGMVSETQYF
DNA: TGCGCCAGCAGGCAGGGGATGGTTTCGGAGACCCAGTACTTC

J: TRBJ2-3
V: TRBV30
size: .
D: .
CDR3: CAWTDYTDTQYF
DNA: TGTGCCTGGACCGACTACACAGATACGCAGTATTTT

J: TRBJ2-1
V: TRBV4-2
size: .
D: TRBD2
CDR3: CASSRLTSGSANEQFF
DNA: TGTGCCAGCAGCCGCTTAACTAGCGGGAGTGCCAATGAGCAGTTCTTC

J: TRBJ2-7
V: TRBV29-1
size: .
D: .
CDR3: CSVGWGERWQYF
DNA: TGCAGCGTTGGGTGGGGGGAGCGATGGCAGTACTTC

J: TRBJ1-4
V: TRBV5-4
size: few
D: .
CDR3: CASSLAGGEQLFF
DNA: TGTGCCAGCAGCTTGGCTGGCGGTGAGCAACTGTTTTTT

J: TRBJ2-4
V: TRBV6-5
size: few
D: TRBD2
CDR3: CASSYIAGVGDIQYF
DNA: TGTGCCAGCAGTTACATAGCGGGTGTGGGTGACATTCAGTACTTC

J: TRBJ2-1
V: TRBV29-1
size: few
D: TRBD2
CDR3: CSGLAGAYYNEQFF
DNA: TGCAGCGGGCTAGCGGGGGCTTACTACAATGAGCAGTTCTTC

J: TRBJ1-2
V: TRBV5-1
size: .
D: .
CDR3: CASSRDSQSTNYGYTF
DNA: TGCGCCAGCAGTCGGGACTCCCAGTCAACAAACTATGGCTACACCTTC

J: TRBJ2-6
V: TRBV5-1
size: .
D: .
CDR3: CASSLATGSGANVLTF
DNA: TGCGCCAGCAGCTTGGCGACAGGATCTGGGGCCAACGTCCTGACTTTC

J: TRBJ2-3
V: TRBV18
size: .
D: .
CDR3: CASSSTSTDTQYF
DNA: TGTGCCAGCTCATCGACTAGCACAGATACGCAGTATTTT

J: TRBJ2-5
V: TRBV25-1
size: few
D: .
CDR3: CASSPGRRAYQETQYF
DNA: TGTGCCAGCAGTCCCGGACGGAGGGCATATCAAGAGACCCAGTACTTC

J: TRBJ2-7
V: TRBV29-1
size: .
D: TRBD2
CDR3: CSVGLAGGTYEQYF
DNA: TGCAGCGTGGGACTAGCGGGAGGGACCTACGAGCAGTACTTC

J: TRBJ2-3
V: TRBV21-1
size: few
D: .
CDR3: CASSKDGGTDTQYF
DNA: TGTGCCAGCAGCAAAGATGGAGGCACAGATACGCAGTATTTT

J: TRBJ2-1
V: TRBV27
size: .
D: TRBD2
CDR3: CASRGAGVGYNEQFF
DNA: TGTGCCAGCAGGGGAGCGGGAGTTGGATACAATGAGCAGTTCTTC

J: TRBJ2-7
V: TRBV14
size: few
D: TRBD2
CDR3: CASSQVAGGSYEQYF
DNA: TGTGCCAGCAGCCAAGTAGCGGGCGGCTCCTACGAGCAGTACTTC

J: TRBJ2-6
V: TRBV5-4
size: few
D: .
CDR3: CASSSYSSGANVLTF
DNA: TGTGCCAGCAGCTCGTACAGCTCTGGGGCCAACGTCCTGACTTTC

J: TRBJ2-4
V: TRBV6-5
size: few
D: .
CDR3: CASSYAQRRGIQYF
DNA: TGTGCCAGCAGTTACGCCCAGAGGCGAGGCATTCAGTACTTC

J: TRBJ1-1
V: TRBV11-2
size: .
D: TRBD1
CDR3: CASSYRQGKTEAFF
DNA: TGTGCCAGCAGCTATCGACAGGGAAAGACTGAAGCTTTCTTT

J: TRBJ2-3
V: TRBV30
size: .
D: .
CDR3: CAWKQGAGTDTQYF
DNA: TGTGCCTGGAAGCAGGGCGCCGGGACAGATACGCAGTATTTT

J: TRBJ2-3
V: TRBV29-1
size: few
D: .
CDR3: CSAKEGGWLSTDTQYF
DNA: TGCAGCGCCAAAGAGGGGGGGTGGCTTAGCACAGATACGCAGTATTTT

J: TRBJ2-3
V: TRBV5-6
size: .
D: .
CDR3: CASSFLADTQYF
DNA: TGTGCCAGCAGCTTTCTCGCAGATACGCAGTATTTT

J: TRBJ1-5
V: TRBV23-1
size: .
D: TRBD1
CDR3: CASSQSYRGDQPQHF
DNA: TGCGCCAGCAGTCAATCATACAGGGGGGATCAGCCCCAGCATTTT

J: TRBJ1-4
V: TRBV29-1
size: .
D: .
CDR3: CSVGQGSEKLFF
DNA: TGCAGCGTTGGGCAGGGGTCCGAAAAACTGTTTTTT